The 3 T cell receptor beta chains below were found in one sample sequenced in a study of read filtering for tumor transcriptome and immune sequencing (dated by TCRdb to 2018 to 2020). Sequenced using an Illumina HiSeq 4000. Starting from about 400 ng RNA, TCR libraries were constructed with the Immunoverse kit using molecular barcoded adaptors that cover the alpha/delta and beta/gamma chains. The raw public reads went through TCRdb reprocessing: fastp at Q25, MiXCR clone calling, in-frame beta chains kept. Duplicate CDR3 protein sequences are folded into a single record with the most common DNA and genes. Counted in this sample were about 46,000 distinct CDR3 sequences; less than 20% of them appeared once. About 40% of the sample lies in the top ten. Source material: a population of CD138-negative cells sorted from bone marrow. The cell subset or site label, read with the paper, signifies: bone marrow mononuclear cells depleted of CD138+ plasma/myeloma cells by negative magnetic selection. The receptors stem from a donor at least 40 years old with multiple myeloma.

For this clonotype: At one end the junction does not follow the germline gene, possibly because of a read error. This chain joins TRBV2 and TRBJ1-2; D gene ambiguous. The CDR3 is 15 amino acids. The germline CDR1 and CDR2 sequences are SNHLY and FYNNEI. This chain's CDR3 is CACSDGVGIGYGHTF. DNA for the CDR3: TGTGCCTGCAGTGACGGGGTAGGGATCGGCTATGGCCACACCTTC.

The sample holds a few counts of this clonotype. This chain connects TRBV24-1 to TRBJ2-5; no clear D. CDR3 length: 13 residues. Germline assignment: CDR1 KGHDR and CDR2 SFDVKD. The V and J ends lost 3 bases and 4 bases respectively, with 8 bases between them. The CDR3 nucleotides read TGTGCCACCAGTGATCCCACGACAGAGACCCAGTACTTC. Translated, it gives CATSDPTTETQYF.

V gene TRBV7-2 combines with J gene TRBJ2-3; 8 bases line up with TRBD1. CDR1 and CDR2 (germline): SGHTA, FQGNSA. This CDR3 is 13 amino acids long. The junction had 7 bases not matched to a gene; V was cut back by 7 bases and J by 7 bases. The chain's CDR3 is CASKAGGAYTQYF. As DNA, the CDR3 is TGTGCCAGCAAGGCAGGGGGCGCTTATACGCAGTATTTT.